This TCR beta chain was observed in a study of response to subunit inactivated influenza vaccine. Study results and caveats: Every seasonal influenza vaccination brings in few new T cells, the authors suggested.

MiXCR was run by TCRdb on the RT-PCR reads, yielding one entry per CDR3 protein. This sample has around 490,000 distinct CDR3 sequences; 7.6% occur once, and the top ten carry 10% to 15%. This clonotype showed up many times. Its specificity is unknown. The clonotype comes from a man aged 45 to 75 who received an inactivated influenza vaccine. This specimen consisted of PBMCs from blood, obtained roughly 24 months after vaccination.

CDR3 residues: CASSPVTSGEDLAKNIQYF. The CDR3 nucleotides read TGTGCCAGCAGCCCGGTGACTAGCGGGGAGGACCTAGCCAAAAACATTCAGTACTTC. This chain connects TRBV3-1 to TRBJ2-4, with 11 bases aligning to TRBD2. V was clipped by 4 bases and J by 0 bases; unmatched bases: 11. This CDR3 is built from 19 residues. CDR1 is LGHDT, CDR2 YNNKEL, per germline (reference sequence).